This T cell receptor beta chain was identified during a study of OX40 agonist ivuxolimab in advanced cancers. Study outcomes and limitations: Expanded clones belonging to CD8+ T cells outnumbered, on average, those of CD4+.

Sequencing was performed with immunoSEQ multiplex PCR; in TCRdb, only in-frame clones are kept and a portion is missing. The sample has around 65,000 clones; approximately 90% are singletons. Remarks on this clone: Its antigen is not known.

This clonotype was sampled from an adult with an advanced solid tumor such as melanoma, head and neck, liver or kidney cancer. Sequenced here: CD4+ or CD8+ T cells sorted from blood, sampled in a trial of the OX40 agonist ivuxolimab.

The CDR3, as DNA: TGTGCTAGTGGTTCCGGGACAGAAGTACTGAGCTCCTACAATGAGCAGTTCTTC. This translates into CASGSGTEVLSSYNEQFF. The chain is built from TRBV12-5 and TRBJ2-1; 7 bases line up with TRBD1. The CDR3 has 18 amino acids. Germline assignment: CDR1 LGHNT and CDR2 FRNRAP. Germline trimming cut 4 bases from V and 0 bases from J; bases unmatched to any gene: 12.